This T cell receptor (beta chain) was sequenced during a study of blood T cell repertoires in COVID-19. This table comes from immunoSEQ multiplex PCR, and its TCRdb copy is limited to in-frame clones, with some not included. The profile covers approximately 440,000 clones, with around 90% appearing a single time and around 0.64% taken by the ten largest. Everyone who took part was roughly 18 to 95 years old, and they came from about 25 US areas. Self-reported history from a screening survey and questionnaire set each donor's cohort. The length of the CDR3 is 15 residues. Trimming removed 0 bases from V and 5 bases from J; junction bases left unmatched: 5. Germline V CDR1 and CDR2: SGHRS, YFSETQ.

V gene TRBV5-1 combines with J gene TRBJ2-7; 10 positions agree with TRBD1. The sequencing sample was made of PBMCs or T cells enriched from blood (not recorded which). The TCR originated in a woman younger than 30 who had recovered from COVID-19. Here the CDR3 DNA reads TGCGCCAGCAGCTTGGTCGGGGACAGGGGTCACGAGCAGTACTTC. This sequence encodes CASSLVGDRGHEQYF.